Listed below are T cell receptor beta chains from one sample, sequenced in a study of identical twins. TCRdb reprocessed the 5' RACE reads with MiXCR, giving one entry per CDR3 protein. Found here are 200,000 to 250,000 distinct CDR3 sequences, more than 9% of them singletons; the top ten hold about a tenth. The sample taken for sequencing was memory T cells sorted from blood. These receptors were obtained from a man in his forties or fifties in good health. CDR3s include the opening cysteine and the closing phenylalanine or tryptophan. Fields, in order: CDR3 DNA, CDR3 protein, V gene, D gene, clone size, J gene. D genes are given only for firm matches. Size is stated for part of the rows, as once, few or many counts, or as a class when the clone is expanded.

TGTGCCAGCTCAGTGGGCCGCGGGGGGAACACTGAAGCTTTCTTT | CASSVGRGGNTEAFF | TRBV18 | NA | few | TRBJ1-1
TGCAGCGTTGAAGATCTGGCCGGCTACTCTGGAAACACCATATATTTT | CSVEDLAGYSGNTIYF | TRBV29-1 | NA | many | TRBJ1-3
TGTGCCAGCAGCTTAGCGCCGGGGACGGGTCAGCCCCAGCATTTT | CASSLAPGTGQPQHF | TRBV7-2 | NA | few | TRBJ1-5
TGTGCCAGCAGCGGGTTGGGGCAGGGGAACTCTGGAAACACCATATATTTT | CASSGLGQGNSGNTIYF | TRBV5-4 | NA | NA | TRBJ1-3
TGTGCCAGCAGCTTTTCCGGGGCCGGTGGGGAGACCCAGTACTTC | CASSFSGAGGETQYF | TRBV5-4 | NA | many | TRBJ2-5
TGTGCCAGCAGTTACGGCTATGGCTACACCTTC | CASSYGYGYTF | TRBV6-5 | NA | NA | TRBJ1-2
TGTGCCAGCAGTCCACCATTGAGGGCGTGGGAAAAACTGTTTTTT | CASSPPLRAWEKLFF | TRBV28 | NA | many | TRBJ1-4
TGTGCCAGCAGCTTATGGACTACTACTCTTTCCGATGAGCAGTTCTTC | CASSLWTTTLSDEQFF | TRBV7-8 | NA | many | TRBJ2-1
TGTGCCACCCTGGACATGGGCAATTCACCCCTCCACTTT | CATLDMGNSPLHF | TRBV6-1 | NA | few | TRBJ1-6
TGTGCCAGCAGAGCCGCAGGTCAGTCGGGCACTGAAGCTTTCTTT | CASRAAGQSGTEAFF | TRBV27 | NA | many | TRBJ1-1
TGTGCCAGCAGCCAGGACAGCCGTGGCGGGAAGCAGTACTTC | CASSQDSRGGKQYF | TRBV6-2/TRBV6-3 | NA | NA | TRBJ2-7
TGCAGTGCTAGGGGTGACTTGGGGCTGAGCTCCTACGAGCAGTACTTC | CSARGDLGLSSYEQYF | TRBV20-1 | NA | NA | TRBJ2-7
TGTGCCAGCAGCTTGGGCTTAAGCGGGCTCAATGAGCAGTTCTTC | CASSLGLSGLNEQFF | TRBV7-2 | NA | NA | TRBJ2-1